What follows are 32 T cell receptor beta chains derived from one specimen sequenced in a study of blood T cell repertoires in COVID-19. Method: immunoSEQ multiplex PCR; TCRdb's copy keeps in-frame clones and lacks some. The table lists roughly 160,000 clones, around 84% of them singletons. The sample was peripheral blood. All receptors derive from a man aged 40-50 years with acute or convalescent COVID-19.

This clone was counted once. The gene calls are TRBV18 and TRBJ2-7, with 10 bases aligning to TRBD2. CDR3 size: 16 residues. The V and J ends lost 4 bases and 2 bases, in that order; junction bases with no gene match: 8. CDR1 is KGHSH, CDR2 LQKENI, per germline. In DNA, the CDR3 is TGTGCCAGCTCACAACTAAGAAGCGGGGGGGCCTACGAGCAGTACTTC. Translating gives CASSQLRSGGAYEQYF.

The chain links TRBV2 to TRBJ2-7, with D maybe TRBD1 (5 bases). V gave up 5 bases and J gave up 0 bases, with 14 bases separating them. Germline values: CDR1 SNHLY, CDR2 FYNNEI. This CDR3 has 15 amino acids. For the CDR3, the DNA is TGTGCCAGCAGTCAGAAGACAGCGAACTCCTACGAGCAGTACTTC. Protein: CASSQKTANSYEQYF.

CDR3 DNA: TGTGCCAGCAGCTGGACTAGCGGGGGTGTCTACAATGAGCAGTTCTTC. It specifies CASSWTSGGVYNEQFF. V is TRBV6-6 and J is TRBJ2-1; TRBD2 aligns across 13 bases. CDR1 MNHNY and CDR2 SVGAGI come from the germline V gene (reference sequence). The V and J ends lost 6 bases and 3 bases, in that order; junction bases with no gene match: 5. This CDR3 comprises 16 residues.

This chain links TRBV7-8 with TRBJ1-2; TRBD1 might be the D (6 bases). The CDR3 is made up of 14 amino acids. V was shortened by 1 base and J by 8 bases, with 14 bases between the two germline ends. CDR1 is SGHVS and CDR2 is FQNEAQ in the germline V gene. The CDR3 DNA is TGTGCCAGCAGCTTAGTTGGCAGGGGCCCAGGCTACACCTTC. Protein product: CASSLVGRGPGYTF.

The rearrangement links TRBV3-1 (or the pseudogene TRBV3-2) to TRBJ2-2, with 8 bases fitting TRBD1. This CDR3 has 17 residues. Looked up from germline, CDR1 is LGHDT and CDR2 is YNNKEL (reference sequence). J lost 2 bases, V lost 4 bases, and 9 bases had no gene match. The CDR3 spells CASSPKRTGKNTGELFF. The CDR3 DNA reads as TGTGCCAGCAGCCCGAAAAGGACAGGGAAAAACACCGGGGAGCTGTTTTTT.

The V gene is TRBV2, the J gene TRBJ1-5; 7 bases agree with TRBD1. The CDR3 has 16 residues. With 5 bases clipped from V and 4 bases from J, the junction kept 11 bases outside the gene matches. Germline loops: CDR1 SNHLY, CDR2 FYNNEI. The CDR3 DNA reads TGTGCCAGCAGTCCCCTCTGGAGACAGGGAAATCAGCCCCAGCATTTT. Protein sequence: CASSPLWRQGNQPQHF.

The chain links TRBV10-3 to TRBJ1-4; 8 bases match TRBD1. Trimming removed 4 bases from V and 2 bases from J; junction bases left unmatched: 3. Germline CDR1 ENHRY, CDR2 SYGVKD. The CDR3 totals 15 residues. The CDR3 sequence is CAISVTGGTNEKLFF. CDR3 coding DNA: TGTGCCATCAGTGTAACAGGGGGGACTAATGAAAAACTGTTTTTT.

The rearrangement joins TRBV6-5 to TRBJ1-1, with TRBD1 matching over 7 bases. Germline values: CDR1 MNHEY, CDR2 SVGAGI. V shed 6 bases and J 4 bases; nucleotides not matched to a gene: 8. There are 14 residues in the CDR3. The CDR3 loop reads CASRTWTGGTEAFF. In DNA form, the CDR3 reads TGTGCCAGCAGGACTTGGACAGGAGGCACTGAAGCTTTCTTT.

This clone was recorded once. The same CDR3 can be traced to other DNA sequences in this sample. The chain links TRBV9 to TRBJ1-2, with D maybe TRBD1 (5 bases). CDR1 is SGDLS and CDR2 is YYNGEE in the germline V gene. CDR3 length equals 14 residues. Between the trimmed V and J ends, which lost 2 bases and 2 bases, there was a span of 10 bases. The CDR3 region has the DNA TGTGCCAGCAGCGTGGGGGGAGGGAACTATGGCTACACCTTC. Protein product: CASSVGGGNYGYTF.

The chain recombines TRBV6-5 with TRBJ2-1; TRBD2 aligns across 10 bases. Germline loops: CDR1 MNHEY, CDR2 SVGAGI. J gave up 7 bases and V 5 bases, and 5 bases lay outside the gene matches. The CDR3 is made up of 14 amino acids. CDR3 bases: TGTGCCAGCAGTAGCGGGGGGGTCGTGAATGAGCAGTTCTTC. It is translated as CASSSGGVVNEQFF.

This clone has a single count. CDR3 residues: CASSLPPLGGTDTQYF. The CDR3 region has the DNA TGCGCCAGCAGCTTGCCCCCCTTAGGGGGCACAGATACGCAGTATTTT. The V call is TRBV5-1, the J call TRBJ2-3; D might be TRBD1 (5 bases). The V end lost 1 base, the J end lost 1 base, and 13 bases lay between the germline ends. Germline V gene lookup returns CDR1 SGHRS and CDR2 YFSETQ. The CDR3 consists of 16 residues.

The J gene is TRBJ2-1, the V gene TRBV11-2, with 11 bases identical to TRBD1. Germline assignment: CDR1 SGHAT and CDR2 FQNNGV. The CDR3 spans 19 residues. Trimming took 5 bases from V and 8 from J; bases not matched to a gene: 20. In DNA, the CDR3 is TGTGCCAGCAGCAAACCCCATATCGCGGACAGGGGGCTTAGCGATGAGCAGTTCTTC. This translates into CASSKPHIADRGLSDEQFF.

The chain employs TRBV6-6 and TRBJ1-2; D not resolved. Trimming cost V 2 bases and J 4 bases, with 17 bases left between them. The CDR3 consists of 16 residues. CDR1 MNHNY and CDR2 SVGAGI come from the germline V gene (reference sequence). CDR3 region: CASSYDSRNPVYGYTF. The CDR3, as DNA: TGTGCCAGCAGTTACGATTCGCGGAACCCAGTCTATGGCTACACCTTC.

The chain joins TRBV7-2 to TRBJ1-2; TRBD1 agrees at 7 bases. Per the germline V gene, CDR1 is SGHTA and CDR2 is FQGNSA. The CDR3 spans 13 residues. V lost 7 bases, J lost 7 bases, and 9 bases stayed unmatched. For the CDR3, the DNA is TGTGCCAGCACCAGACAGGGAAGAGGTGGCTACACCTTC. It codes for CASTRQGRGGYTF.

The V call is TRBV7-6, the J call TRBJ1-1, with 9 bases identical to TRBD1. Trimming at V came to 5 bases and at J to 0 bases, leaving 7 bases not matched to a gene. This CDR3 is built from 16 residues. Germline CDR1 and CDR2: SGHVS and FNYEAQ. The CDR3 reads CASSLQQGAMNTEAFF. CDR3 in DNA: TGTGCCAGCAGCCTCCAACAGGGGGCGATGAACACTGAAGCTTTCTTT.

This chain links TRBV6-1 with TRBJ1-1; 9 bases agree with TRBD1. There are 13 residues in the CDR3. Trimming at V came to 3 bases and at J to 10 bases, leaving 6 bases not matched to a gene. CDR1 is MNHNS, CDR2 SASEGT, per germline. CDR3 nucleotide sequence: TGTGCCAGCAGTGACACCTTGACAGGGGGAGCTTTCTTT. It is translated as CASSDTLTGGAFF.

This clone has a single count. The chain carries TRBV18 and TRBJ2-7; possibly TRBD1 for D (6 bases). The ends were cut back, 3 bases at V and 0 bases at J, with 15 bases in the middle. Germline loops: CDR1 KGHSH, CDR2 LQKENI. CDR3 length: 16 residues. CDR3 sequence (DNA): TGTGCCAGCTCACCCCCTCCGGGGACAACCTCCTACGAGCAGTACTTC. It specifies CASSPPPGTTSYEQYF.

The chain uses TRBV6-4 and TRBJ1-2; D may be TRBD1 (5 bases). Germline V CDR1 and CDR2: MRHNA, SNTAGT. The germline V and J ends were trimmed by 3 bases and 5 bases, with 10 bases remaining between them. The CDR3 has 13 residues. The CDR3 spells CASSEVSGYGYTF. CDR3 sequence (DNA): TGTGCCAGCAGTGAAGTATCAGGGTATGGCTACACCTTC.

The rearrangement uses TRBV18 and TRBJ2-5; TRBD1 matches at 9 bases. The CDR3 runs 14 residues. Germline V lookup: CDR1 KGHSH, CDR2 LQKENI. V shed 0 bases, J shed 7 bases, and the junction held 3 bases outside the gene matches. The CDR3 region is CASSPPQGATTQYF. DNA for the CDR3: TGTGCCAGCTCACCACCACAGGGGGCCACGACCCAGTACTTC.

CDR3 DNA sequence: TGTGCCAGCAGTCGGGGGGACAGGGTCAATGAGCAGTTCTTC. Its translation is CASSRGDRVNEQFF. The chain joins TRBV6-5 to TRBJ2-1; 9 bases map to TRBD1. Germline V lookup: CDR1 MNHEY, CDR2 SVGAGI. CDR3 size: 14 residues. V was pared by 5 bases and J by 6 bases, with 5 bases of the junction left unmatched.

The J gene is TRBJ2-7, the V gene TRBV6-5, with D tentatively TRBD1 (6 bases). Looked up from germline, CDR1 is MNHEY and CDR2 is SVGAGI. Trimming removed 6 bases at V and 2 bases at J, with 11 bases between. This CDR3 has 13 amino acids. CDR3 residues: CASRPQGTYEQYF. The DNA of the CDR3 is TGTGCCAGCAGACCCCAGGGGACCTACGAGCAGTACTTC.

This rearrangement joins TRBV4-1 to TRBJ2-6; maybe TRBD2 (6 bases). CDR1 and CDR2 from the germline V gene are MGHRA and YSYEKL. This CDR3 is built from 14 residues. V was trimmed by 6 bases and J by 0 bases, leaving 6 bases between them. CDR3 loop: CASRRDSGANVLTF. The DNA for the CDR3 is TGCGCCAGCAGGCGGGACTCTGGGGCCAACGTCCTGACTTTC.

The gene calls are TRBV28 and TRBJ1-6; D call uncertain. The CDR3 is 15 amino acids. Germline V gene data show CDR1 as MDHEN and CDR2 as SYDVKM. Trimming shortened V by 5 bases and J by 0 bases, and 8 bases separated the two germline ends. The CDR3 nucleotides are TGTGCCAGCAGTGCCGAGAGCTCCTATAATTCACCCCTCCACTTT. As protein: CASSAESSYNSPLHF.

The rearrangement links TRBV7-2 to TRBJ2-2, with TRBD1 matching over 8 bases. CDR1 is SGHTA and CDR2 is FQGNSA in the germline V gene. Trimming removed 5 bases from V and 4 bases from J; junction bases left unmatched: 9. The CDR3 sequence is 16 residues long. The CDR3 region has the DNA TGTGCCAGCAGCGAAGGACAGGGCCTCGGCACCGGGGAGCTGTTTTTT. This sequence encodes CASSEGQGLGTGELFF.

The chain's CDR3 is CASIMLAGAGETQYF. CDR3 DNA sequence: TGTGCCAGCATTATGTTAGCGGGGGCGGGGGAGACCCAGTACTTC. The chain has TRBV2 and TRBJ2-5; TRBD2 agrees at 9 bases. CDR1 SNHLY and CDR2 FYNNEI come from the germline V gene. The CDR3 sequence is 15 residues long. V shed 7 bases and J 5 bases; nucleotides not matched to a gene: 11.

This clone is a singleton in its sample. This sequence joins TRBV18 and TRBJ1-2, with unresolved D. The germline V gene encodes CDR1 KGHSH and CDR2 LQKENI. Deletions cut 0 bases from V and 4 bases from J, with 9 bases between. The CDR3 runs to 14 residues. The CDR3 DNA follows: TGTGCCAGCTCACCACCGATTGGGAGCTATGGCTACACCTTC. This translates into CASSPPIGSYGYTF. Drawing the rest from reference TRBV18 and TRBJ1-2, the complete variable domain is NAGVMQNPRHLVRRRGQEARLRCSPMKGHSHVYWYRQLPEEGLKFMVYLQKENIIDESGMPKERFSAEFPKEGPSILRIQQVVRGDSAAYFCASSPPIGSYGYTFGSGTRLTVV.

The CDR3 protein is CASSEGQGSYGYTF. In DNA, the CDR3 is TGTGCCAGCTCAGAGGGACAGGGCAGCTATGGCTACACCTTC. The gene calls are TRBV18 and TRBJ1-2, with TRBD1 identical over 9 bases. V shed 5 bases and J 4 bases; nucleotides not matched to a gene: 5. The CDR3 sequence is 14 residues long. The germline gives CDR1 KGHSH, CDR2 LQKENI.

The chain links TRBV28 to TRBJ1-1; perhaps TRBD1 as D (6 bases). The germline CDR1 and CDR2 sequences are MDHEN and SYDVKM. V lost 7 bases, J lost 4 bases, and 16 bases lay in between. This CDR3 is 14 amino acids long. CDR3 protein: CASTPGGPGTEAFF. CDR3 in DNA: TGTGCCAGCACCCCGGGGGGGCCGGGCACTGAAGCTTTCTTT.

The CDR3 bases are TGTGCCAGCAGCTTCGGGGGGCTCGGCTACAATGAGCAGTTCTTC. As protein: CASSFGGLGYNEQFF. The chain joins TRBV11-2 to TRBJ2-1, with D perhaps matching TRBD2 (7 bases). This CDR3 has 15 residues. V shed 3 bases and J shed 3 bases, with 12 bases lying between them. Looked up from germline, CDR1 is SGHAT and CDR2 is FQNNGV.

The rearrangement links TRBV6-6 to TRBJ1-1, with a weak D call TRBD1 (5 bases). CDR3 size: 15 residues. The germline V gene has CDR1 MNHNY and CDR2 SVGAGI (reference sequence). V lost 2 bases and J lost 1, with 11 bases in between. Here the CDR3 DNA reads TGTGCCAGCAGTTACAGGGCAGGACAGAACACTGAAGCTTTCTTT. It codes for CASSYRAGQNTEAFF.

The gene calls are TRBV12-5 and TRBJ1-3; 9 bases match TRBD1. The V segment lost 5 bases and the J segment 1 base; nucleotides outside the gene matches: 6. CDR1 and CDR2 from the germline V gene are LGHNT and FRNRAP. The CDR3 length is 16 residues. The CDR3 spells CASGIRTGVSGNTIYF. The CDR3 nucleotides read TGTGCTAGTGGTATCCGGACAGGGGTTTCTGGAAACACCATATATTTT.

The chain recombines TRBV11-2 with TRBJ1-6, with 8 bases fitting TRBD1. In germline, CDR1 is SGHAT, CDR2 FQNNGV. This CDR3 has 14 amino acids. Unmatched junction bases numbered 7, after V lost 5 bases and J lost 10 bases. The CDR3 nucleotides read TGTGCCAGCAGCCCCGACAGGGGAAGGTCACCCCTCCACTTT. Its translation: CASSPDRGRSPLHF.